Below are 12 T cell receptor beta chains sequenced from a single sample in a study of T cell changes during pregnancy in multiple sclerosis. Assay: immunoSEQ multiplex PCR; the TCRdb copy retains only in-frame clones and omits some. Among about 64,000 clones listed, roughly 93% were seen once. Specimen: peripheral blood, collected in the second trimester of pregnancy. The source is a female donor with multiple sclerosis, enrolled in a pregnancy study.

The rearrangement uses TRBV6-5 and TRBJ2-1; D is perhaps TRBD2 (5 bases). The CDR3 is 15 residues long. Germline V CDR1 and CDR2: MNHEY, SVGAGI. The V and J ends lost 0 bases and 8 bases respectively, with 14 bases between them. CDR3 region: CASSYSRYPGYEQFF. In DNA, the CDR3 is TGTGCCAGCAGTTACTCGAGATATCCGGGGTATGAGCAGTTCTTC.

This chain joins TRBV30 and TRBJ1-3; 9 bases match TRBD1. With 7 bases clipped from V and 2 bases from J, the junction kept 12 bases outside the gene matches. There are 16 residues in the CDR3. Germline V CDR1 and CDR2: GTSNPN, SVGIG (reference sequence). The CDR3 region has the DNA TGTGCCTCCAAACCACTACAGGGGGCTGCTGGAAACACCATATATTTT. Residues: CASKPLQGAAGNTIYF.

The chain combines TRBV5-1 with TRBJ2-5; TRBD1 matches 9 bases. Germline loops: CDR1 SGHRS, CDR2 YFSETQ. V was clipped by 4 bases and J by 5 bases; unmatched bases: 3. The CDR3 is 13 amino acids. CDR3 loop: CASSRGQGETQYF. The DNA of the CDR3 is TGCGCCAGCAGCCGGGGACAGGGCGAGACCCAGTACTTC.

J is TRBJ2-1 and V is TRBV5-5; TRBD1 agrees at 10 bases. The CDR3 spans 16 residues. Germline CDR1 SGHKS, CDR2 YYEKEE (reference sequence). V lost 0 bases, J lost 4 bases, and 4 bases stayed unmatched. The CDR3 bases are TGTGCCAGCAGCTTGGCCAGGGGACAGGGGTACAATGAGCAGTTCTTC. Protein sequence: CASSLARGQGYNEQFF.

The V gene is TRBV2, the J gene TRBJ1-1; 8 nucleotides align to TRBD1. The CDR3 totals 15 residues. V shed 5 bases and J 1 base; nucleotides not matched to a gene: 6. Germline CDR1 reads SNHLY; CDR2 reads FYNNEI. The CDR3 loop is CASSTQGASNTEAFF. Here the CDR3 DNA reads TGTGCCAGCAGTACCCAGGGGGCTTCGAACACTGAAGCTTTCTTT. Based on the CDR3 plus reference TRBV2 and TRBJ1-1, the full variable domain is EPEVTQTPSHQVTQMGQEVILRCVPISNHLYFYWYRQILGQKVEFLVSFYNNEISEKSEIFDDQFSVERPDGSNFTLKIRSTKLEDSAMYFCASSTQGASNTEAFFGQGTRLTVV.

The gene calls are TRBV27 and TRBJ2-7, with 10 nucleotides matching TRBD1. This CDR3 is built from 16 residues. From germline, CDR1 is MNHEY and CDR2 SMNVEV (reference sequence). V trimming: 0 bases; J trimming: 3 bases; junction bases outside the gene matches: 5. The chain's CDR3 is CASSLSSGTGVYEQYF. The CDR3 nucleotides read TGTGCCAGCAGTTTATCGTCCGGGACAGGGGTCTACGAGCAGTACTTC.

The chain couples TRBV15 to TRBJ1-4, with D maybe TRBD1 (6 bases). The length of the CDR3 is 15 residues. The V gene's germline CDR1 is LNHNV and CDR2 YYDKDF (reference sequence). Deletions cut 5 bases from V and 5 bases from J, with 15 bases between. The CDR3 loop is CATSRQGGRNEKLFF. CDR3 in DNA: TGTGCCACCAGCCGCCAAGGGGGAAGGAATGAAAAACTGTTTTTT.

The chain joins TRBV4-1 to TRBJ2-2; D unclear. Germline V gene sequence: CDR1 MGHRA, CDR2 YSYEKL. The CDR3 spans 17 residues. Trimming took 4 bases from V and 0 from J, leaving 15 bases between them. The CDR3 sequence: CASSLPEVRPNTGELFF. For the CDR3, the DNA is TGCGCCAGCAGCCTCCCCGAGGTGCGGCCGAACACCGGGGAGCTGTTTTTT.

This sequence joins TRBV12-2 and TRBJ1-5. TRBV12-2 is marked as a pseudogene. CDR3 size: 18 residues. This chain's CDR3 is CASRKKGSRDYSNQPQHF. For the CDR3, the DNA is TGTGCAAGTCGCAAAAAAGGTTCCCGGGATTATAGCAATCAGCCCCAGCATTTT.

The V gene is TRBV2, the J gene TRBJ2-3; 7 positions agree with TRBD2. Germline V gene sequence: CDR1 SNHLY, CDR2 FYNNEI. This CDR3 has 14 residues. V lost 4 bases and J lost 7; bases outside the gene matches: 8. CDR3 bases: TGTGCCAGCAGTGGTCTGCGGGGGAGATATACGCAGTATTTT. It encodes CASSGLRGRYTQYF.

V usage is TRBV2 and J usage is TRBJ1-6; D remains ambiguous. Trimming cost V 5 bases and J 9 bases, with 14 bases left between them. Germline values: CDR1 SNHLY, CDR2 FYNNEI. The CDR3 loop spans 14 amino acids. The CDR3 bases are TGTGCCAGCAGTCTCGAACTTGGGCCTTCACCCCTCCACTTT. Translated, it gives CASSLELGPSPLHF.

J is TRBJ2-3 and V is TRBV5-1, with D unresolved. CDR1 SGHRS and CDR2 YFSETQ come from the germline V gene. The CDR3 spans 16 residues. V gave up 0 bases and J gave up 2 bases, with 13 bases separating them. CDR3 DNA: TGCGCCAGCAGCTTGGGGGTAGCCCTTTCCACAGATACGCAGTATTTT. Its translation is CASSLGVALSTDTQYF.